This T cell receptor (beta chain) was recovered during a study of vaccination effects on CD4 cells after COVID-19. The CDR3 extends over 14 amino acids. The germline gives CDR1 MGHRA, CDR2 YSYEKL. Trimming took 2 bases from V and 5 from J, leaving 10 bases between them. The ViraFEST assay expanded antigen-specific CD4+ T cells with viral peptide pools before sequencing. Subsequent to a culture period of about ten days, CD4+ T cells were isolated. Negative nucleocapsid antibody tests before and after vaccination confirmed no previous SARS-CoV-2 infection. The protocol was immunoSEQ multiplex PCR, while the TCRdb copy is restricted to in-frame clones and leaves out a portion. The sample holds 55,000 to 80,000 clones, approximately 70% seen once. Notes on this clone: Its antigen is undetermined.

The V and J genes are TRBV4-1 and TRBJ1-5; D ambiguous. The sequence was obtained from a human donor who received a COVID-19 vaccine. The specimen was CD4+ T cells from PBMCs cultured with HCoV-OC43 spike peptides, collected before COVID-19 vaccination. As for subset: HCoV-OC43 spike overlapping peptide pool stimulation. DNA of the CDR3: TGCGCCAGCAGCCAATATGCGTGGGATCAGCCCCAGCATTTT. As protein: CASSQYAWDQPQHF.